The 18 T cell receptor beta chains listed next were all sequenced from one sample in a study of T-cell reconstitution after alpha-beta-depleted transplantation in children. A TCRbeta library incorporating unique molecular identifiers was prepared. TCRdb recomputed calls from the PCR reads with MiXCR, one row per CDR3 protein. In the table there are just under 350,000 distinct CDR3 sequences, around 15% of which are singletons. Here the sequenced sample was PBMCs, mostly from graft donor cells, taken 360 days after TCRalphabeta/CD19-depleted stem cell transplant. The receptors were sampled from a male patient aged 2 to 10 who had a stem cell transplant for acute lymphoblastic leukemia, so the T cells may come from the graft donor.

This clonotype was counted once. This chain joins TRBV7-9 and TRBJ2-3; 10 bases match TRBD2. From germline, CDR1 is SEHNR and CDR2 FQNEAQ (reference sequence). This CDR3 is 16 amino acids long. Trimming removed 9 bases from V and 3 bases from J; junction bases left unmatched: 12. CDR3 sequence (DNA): TGTGCCAGTGGCGGAATCCTAGCGGGAGCAACAGATACGCAGTATTTT. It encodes CASGGILAGATDTQYF.

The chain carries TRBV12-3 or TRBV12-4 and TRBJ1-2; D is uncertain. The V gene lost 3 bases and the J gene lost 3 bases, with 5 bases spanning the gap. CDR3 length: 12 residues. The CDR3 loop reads CASSLGHYGYTF. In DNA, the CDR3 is TGTGCCAGCAGTTTGGGCCACTATGGCTACACCTTC.

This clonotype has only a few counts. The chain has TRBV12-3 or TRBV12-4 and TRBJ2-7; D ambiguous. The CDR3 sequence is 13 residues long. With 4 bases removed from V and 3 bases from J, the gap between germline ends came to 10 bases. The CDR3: CASSYRVGYEQYF. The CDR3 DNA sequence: TGTGCCAGCAGTTACCGGGTGGGCTACGAGCAGTACTTC.

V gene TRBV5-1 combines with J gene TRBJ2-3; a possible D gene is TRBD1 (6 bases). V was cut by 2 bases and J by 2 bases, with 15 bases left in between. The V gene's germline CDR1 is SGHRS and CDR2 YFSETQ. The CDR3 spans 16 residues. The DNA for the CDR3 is TGCGCCAGCAGCTTCGACAGGAACCACCCCACAGATACGCAGTATTTT. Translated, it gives CASSFDRNHPTDTQYF.

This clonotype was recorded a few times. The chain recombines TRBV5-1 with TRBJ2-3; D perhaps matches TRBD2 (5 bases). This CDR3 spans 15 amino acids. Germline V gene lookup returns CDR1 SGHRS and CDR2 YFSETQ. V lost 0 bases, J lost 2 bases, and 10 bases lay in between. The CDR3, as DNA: TGCGCCAGCAGCTTGGTTCGGGGTTTCACAGATACGCAGTATTTT. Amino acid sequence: CASSLVRGFTDTQYF.

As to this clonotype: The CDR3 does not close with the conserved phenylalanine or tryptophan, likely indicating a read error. As DNA, the CDR3 is TGTGCCACCAGCAGAGCCGCCCGGACAGCCACAGATACGCAGTATGTT. Its protein is CATSRAARTATDTQYV. This chain uses TRBV15 with TRBJ2-3; D is possibly TRBD1 (6 bases). Deletions cut 1 base from V and 2 bases from J, with 13 bases between. The CDR3 contains 16 residues. Germline V gene sequence: CDR1 LNHNV, CDR2 YYDKDF (reference sequence).

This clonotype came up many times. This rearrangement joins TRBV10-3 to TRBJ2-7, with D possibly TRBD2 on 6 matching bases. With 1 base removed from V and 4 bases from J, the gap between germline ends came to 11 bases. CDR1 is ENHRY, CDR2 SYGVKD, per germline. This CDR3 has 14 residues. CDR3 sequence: CAISEFGTDYEQYF. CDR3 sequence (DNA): TGTGCCATCAGTGAGTTTGGGACTGATTACGAGCAGTACTTC.

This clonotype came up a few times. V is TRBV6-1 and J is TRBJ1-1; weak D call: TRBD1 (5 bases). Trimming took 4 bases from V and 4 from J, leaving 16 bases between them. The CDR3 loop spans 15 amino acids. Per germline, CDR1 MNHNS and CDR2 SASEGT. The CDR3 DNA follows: TGTGCCAGCAGTGCCTGGGACGGAAGGGGCACTGAAGCTTTCTTT. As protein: CASSAWDGRGTEAFF.

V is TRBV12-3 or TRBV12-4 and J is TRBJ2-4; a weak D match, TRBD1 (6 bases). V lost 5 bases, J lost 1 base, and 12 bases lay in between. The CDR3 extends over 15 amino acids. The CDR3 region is CASSAGASAKNIQYF. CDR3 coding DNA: TGTGCCAGCAGTGCAGGGGCCTCGGCCAAAAACATTCAGTACTTC.

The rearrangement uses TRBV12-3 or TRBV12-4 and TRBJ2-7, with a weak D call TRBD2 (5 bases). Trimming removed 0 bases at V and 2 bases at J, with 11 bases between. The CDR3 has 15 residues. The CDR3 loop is CASSLAPAGTYEQYF. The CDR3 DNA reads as TGTGCCAGCAGTTTAGCGCCGGCGGGTACCTACGAGCAGTACTTC.

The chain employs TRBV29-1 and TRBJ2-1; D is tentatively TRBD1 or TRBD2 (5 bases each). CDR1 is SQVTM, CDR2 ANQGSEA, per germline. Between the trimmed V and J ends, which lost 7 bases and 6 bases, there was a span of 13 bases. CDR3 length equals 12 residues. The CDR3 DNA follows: TGCAGCGGATGGGACGGCCCCAATGAGCAGTTCTTC. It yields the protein CSGWDGPNEQFF.

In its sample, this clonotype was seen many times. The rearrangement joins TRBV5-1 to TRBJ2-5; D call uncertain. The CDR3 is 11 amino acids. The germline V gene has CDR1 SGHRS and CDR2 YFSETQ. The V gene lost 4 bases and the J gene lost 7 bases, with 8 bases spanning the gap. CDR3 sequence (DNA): TGCGCCAGCAGCCCCGGTGGGACCCAGTACTTC. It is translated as CASSPGGTQYF.

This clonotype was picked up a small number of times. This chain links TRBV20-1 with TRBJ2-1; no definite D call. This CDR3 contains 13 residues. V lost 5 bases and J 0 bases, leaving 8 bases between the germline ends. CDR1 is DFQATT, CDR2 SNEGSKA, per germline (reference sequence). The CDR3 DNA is TGCAGTGCTTATTGGAGCTCCTACAATGAGCAGTTCTTC. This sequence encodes CSAYWSSYNEQFF.

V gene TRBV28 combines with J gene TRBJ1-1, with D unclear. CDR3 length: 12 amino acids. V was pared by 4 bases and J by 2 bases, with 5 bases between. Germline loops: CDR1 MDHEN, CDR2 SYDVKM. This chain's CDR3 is CASSSVNTEAFF. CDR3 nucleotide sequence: TGTGCCAGCAGTTCAGTTAACACTGAAGCTTTCTTT.

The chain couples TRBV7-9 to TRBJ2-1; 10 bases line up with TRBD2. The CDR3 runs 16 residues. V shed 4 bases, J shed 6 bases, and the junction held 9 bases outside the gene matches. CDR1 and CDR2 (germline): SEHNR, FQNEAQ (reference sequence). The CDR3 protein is CASSSAGTSVLNEQFF. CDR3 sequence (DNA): TGTGCCAGCAGCTCAGCCGGGACTAGCGTACTCAATGAGCAGTTCTTC.

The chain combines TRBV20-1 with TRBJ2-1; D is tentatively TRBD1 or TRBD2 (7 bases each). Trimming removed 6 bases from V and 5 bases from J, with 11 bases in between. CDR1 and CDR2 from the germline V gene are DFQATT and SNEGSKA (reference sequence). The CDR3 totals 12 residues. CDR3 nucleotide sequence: TGCAGTGCCCAGGGGGGGGACAATGAGCAGTTCTTC. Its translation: CSAQGGDNEQFF.

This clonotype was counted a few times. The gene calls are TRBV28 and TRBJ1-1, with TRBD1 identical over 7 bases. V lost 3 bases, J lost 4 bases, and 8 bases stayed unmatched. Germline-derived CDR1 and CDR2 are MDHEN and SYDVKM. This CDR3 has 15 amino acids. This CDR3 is CASSFPRTGRTEAFF. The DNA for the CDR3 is TGTGCCAGCAGTTTCCCTAGGACAGGACGCACTGAAGCTTTCTTT.

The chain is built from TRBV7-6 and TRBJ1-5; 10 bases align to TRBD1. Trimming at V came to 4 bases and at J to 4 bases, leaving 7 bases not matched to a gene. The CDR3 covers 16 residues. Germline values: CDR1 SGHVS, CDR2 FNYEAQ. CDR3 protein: CASSSGQGGLNQPQHF. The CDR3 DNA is TGTGCCAGCAGCTCCGGACAGGGGGGATTGAATCAGCCCCAGCATTTT.